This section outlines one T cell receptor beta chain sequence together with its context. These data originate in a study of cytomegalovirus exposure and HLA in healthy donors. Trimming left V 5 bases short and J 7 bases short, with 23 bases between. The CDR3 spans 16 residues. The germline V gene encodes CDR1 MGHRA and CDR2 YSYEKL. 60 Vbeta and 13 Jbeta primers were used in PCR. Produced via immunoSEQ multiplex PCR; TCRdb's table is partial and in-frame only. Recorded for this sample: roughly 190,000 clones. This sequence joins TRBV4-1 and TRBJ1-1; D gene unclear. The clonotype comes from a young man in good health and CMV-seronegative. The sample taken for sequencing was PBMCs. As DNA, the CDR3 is TGCGCCAGCAGCAAAGTATCCGGAAGGACCGGGGATGAAGCTTTCTTT. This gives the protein CASSKVSGRTGDEAFF.